This T cell receptor (beta chain) was identified during a study of T cells in Graves' hyperthyroidism and ophthalmopathy. This clonotype has only one observation. What it recognizes is unknown. The CDR3 is 14 amino acids. Germline V CDR1 and CDR2: MDHEN, SYDVKM. Trimming stripped 5 bases from V and 6 bases from J, with 17 bases between. Study-wide results and limits: Most expanded thyroid clonotypes above 0.001 recurred in blood.

Used for diagnoses were clinical symptoms, serum thyroxine and TRAb, thyroid ultrasound and orbital computed tomography. PBMCs were collected from an approximately 9.5 ml volume of fresh peripheral blood. RNA transcripts served as the template for amplifying TCR beta CDR3 regions. Initially, a first-round RT-PCR of the TCR CDR3 employed the HTBI primer set. TCRdb fed the multiplex PCR reads into MiXCR, producing one record per CDR3 protein. The table shows fewer than 750,000 distinct CDR3 sequences, with about 14% occurring only once. Material for sequencing was blood. This clonotype originated in a woman between 40 and 55 years old with Graves' ophthalmopathy. The chain joins TRBV28 to TRBJ2-7, with D possibly matching TRBD1 (6 bases). The CDR3: CASSRRGPASEQYF. Written as DNA, the CDR3 is TGTGCCAGCAGTCGCAGGGGACCTGCTAGCGAGCAGTACTTC.